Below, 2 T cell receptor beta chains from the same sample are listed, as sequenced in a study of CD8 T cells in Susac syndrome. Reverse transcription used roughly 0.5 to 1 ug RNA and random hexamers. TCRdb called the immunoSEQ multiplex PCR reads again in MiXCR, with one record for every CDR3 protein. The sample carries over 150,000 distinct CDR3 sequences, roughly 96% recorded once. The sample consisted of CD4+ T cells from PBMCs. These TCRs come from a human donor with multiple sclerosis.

The CDR3: CAIAGQGGTDTQYF. The CDR3, as DNA: TGTGCCATCGCGGGACAGGGAGGCACAGATACGCAGTATTTT. V usage is TRBV25-1 and J usage is TRBJ2-3; 9 bases align to TRBD1. CDR3 length equals 14 residues. With V trimmed by 10 bases and J by 1 base, 6 bases remained unmatched. Germline V gene lookup returns CDR1 MGHDK and CDR2 SYGVNS.

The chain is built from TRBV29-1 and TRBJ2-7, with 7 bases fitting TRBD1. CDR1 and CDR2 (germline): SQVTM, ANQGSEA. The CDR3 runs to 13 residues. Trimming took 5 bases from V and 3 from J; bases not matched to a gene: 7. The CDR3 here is CSVRDREVYEQYF. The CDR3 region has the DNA TGCAGCGTTAGAGACAGGGAAGTCTACGAGCAGTACTTC.